The rows below give T cell receptor beta chains drawn from one sample of a study of cytomegalovirus exposure and HLA in healthy donors. Repertoires were generated with immunoSEQ multiplex PCR, while TCRdb's copy carries only in-frame clones and drops some. Among under 200,000 clones listed, about 13% were seen once. Sequencing input: PBMCs. These receptor sequences come from a man aged 45-65 years in good health and CMV-seropositive. The conserved cysteine and the conserved F or W are not part of the CDR3 here.

j_gene	v_gene	CDR3aa
TRBJ2-5	TRBV7-3	ASSRGQQETQY
TRBJ2-7	TRBV5-4	ASSLDRGPYEQY
TRBJ1-3	TRBV30	AWSVGGHSGNTIY
TRBJ1-1	TRBV5-1	ASSQQTGVNTEAF
TRBJ2-2	TRBV5-1	ASSYGQNTGELF
TRBJ1-4	TRBV20-1	SARAEKLF
TRBJ2-2	TRBV6-6	ASTYGAGGFTGELF
TRBJ1-6	TRBV4-3	ASSQTGTSYNSPLH
TRBJ1-2	TRBV6-1	ASSDARRDGYT
TRBJ2-3	TRBV6-1	ASTSGVGTDTQY
TRBJ1-4	TRBV21-1	ASSKAQGKGEKLF
TRBJ2-2	TRBV28	ASSLSLAVRTGELF
TRBJ1-1	TRBV27	ASATGGRQAF
TRBJ1-1	TRBV30	AWMQARAF
TRBJ1-1	TRBV10-3	AISESGSNTEAF
TRBJ2-3	TRBV6-6	ASRRDRGDTQY
TRBJ2-2	TRBV7-3	ASSLTLGSGELF
TRBJ1-5	TRBV13	ASSEGQGDQPQH
TRBJ2-1	TRBV5-1	ASSLVTSGGPEKNEQF
TRBJ2-1	TRBV6-5	ASSTGQGRHEQF
TRBJ1-6	TRBV25-1	ASSKWGEDSPLH
TRBJ1-1	TRBV28	ASLGQGIGNTEAF
TRBJ1-2	TRBV19	ASSSGQMTPYYGYT
TRBJ1-2	TRBV10-3	AISESQGYNYGYT
TRBJ1-2	TRBV2	ASSELGGLNYGYT
TRBJ1-1	TRBV21-1	ASSTGQGNTEAF
TRBJ1-2	TRBV7-2	ASSPSGISSNYGYT
TRBJ1-1	TRBV4-1	ASSPTGGGVTEAF
TRBJ1-1	TRBV7-9	ASTLGHRDPECTEAF
TRBJ1-4	TRBV5-8	ASSLTGSRVF
TRBJ1-2	TRBV2	ASSVGTGGPLRGYT
TRBJ1-2	TRBV27	ASSERGRSVDGYT